This TCR beta chain is from a study of regulatory T cells in long-lasting Graves disease. Overall study: For under 3 months, newly diagnosed Graves' patients had been taking antithyroid drugs.

CDR3 length: 14 residues. V was trimmed by 8 bases and J by 4 bases, leaving 14 bases between them. The germline V gene has CDR1 LGHDT and CDR2 YNNKEL (reference sequence). The time point denotes: newly diagnosed GD, antithyroid drugs for less than 3 months. There was RNA extracted from PBMCs, and the TCR library was made from it. The sample holds a few counts of this clonotype. Construction of the TCR beta libraries employed iRepertoire HTBI primers in conjunction with Arm-PCR of CDR3 regions. TCRdb recomputed calls from the multiplex PCR reads with MiXCR, one row per CDR3 protein. The table shows roughly 520,000 distinct CDR3 sequences, with approximately 12% occurring only once. The sample also formed part of further work on T cells in Graves' hyperthyroidism and ophthalmopathy. That source reports: The majority of expanded thyroid clonotypes above 0.001 also appeared in blood.

Specimen: peripheral blood mononuclear cells (PBMCs), collected at new diagnosis, from a patient treated with antithyroid drugs. The source is a woman between 25 and 40 years old with Graves disease. This chain links TRBV3-1 with TRBJ2-2, with D possibly TRBD2 on 5 matching bases. The CDR3 region is CASQRRVSTGELFF. The CDR3 DNA reads TGTGCCAGCCAACGGCGGGTGAGCACCGGGGAGCTGTTTTTT.